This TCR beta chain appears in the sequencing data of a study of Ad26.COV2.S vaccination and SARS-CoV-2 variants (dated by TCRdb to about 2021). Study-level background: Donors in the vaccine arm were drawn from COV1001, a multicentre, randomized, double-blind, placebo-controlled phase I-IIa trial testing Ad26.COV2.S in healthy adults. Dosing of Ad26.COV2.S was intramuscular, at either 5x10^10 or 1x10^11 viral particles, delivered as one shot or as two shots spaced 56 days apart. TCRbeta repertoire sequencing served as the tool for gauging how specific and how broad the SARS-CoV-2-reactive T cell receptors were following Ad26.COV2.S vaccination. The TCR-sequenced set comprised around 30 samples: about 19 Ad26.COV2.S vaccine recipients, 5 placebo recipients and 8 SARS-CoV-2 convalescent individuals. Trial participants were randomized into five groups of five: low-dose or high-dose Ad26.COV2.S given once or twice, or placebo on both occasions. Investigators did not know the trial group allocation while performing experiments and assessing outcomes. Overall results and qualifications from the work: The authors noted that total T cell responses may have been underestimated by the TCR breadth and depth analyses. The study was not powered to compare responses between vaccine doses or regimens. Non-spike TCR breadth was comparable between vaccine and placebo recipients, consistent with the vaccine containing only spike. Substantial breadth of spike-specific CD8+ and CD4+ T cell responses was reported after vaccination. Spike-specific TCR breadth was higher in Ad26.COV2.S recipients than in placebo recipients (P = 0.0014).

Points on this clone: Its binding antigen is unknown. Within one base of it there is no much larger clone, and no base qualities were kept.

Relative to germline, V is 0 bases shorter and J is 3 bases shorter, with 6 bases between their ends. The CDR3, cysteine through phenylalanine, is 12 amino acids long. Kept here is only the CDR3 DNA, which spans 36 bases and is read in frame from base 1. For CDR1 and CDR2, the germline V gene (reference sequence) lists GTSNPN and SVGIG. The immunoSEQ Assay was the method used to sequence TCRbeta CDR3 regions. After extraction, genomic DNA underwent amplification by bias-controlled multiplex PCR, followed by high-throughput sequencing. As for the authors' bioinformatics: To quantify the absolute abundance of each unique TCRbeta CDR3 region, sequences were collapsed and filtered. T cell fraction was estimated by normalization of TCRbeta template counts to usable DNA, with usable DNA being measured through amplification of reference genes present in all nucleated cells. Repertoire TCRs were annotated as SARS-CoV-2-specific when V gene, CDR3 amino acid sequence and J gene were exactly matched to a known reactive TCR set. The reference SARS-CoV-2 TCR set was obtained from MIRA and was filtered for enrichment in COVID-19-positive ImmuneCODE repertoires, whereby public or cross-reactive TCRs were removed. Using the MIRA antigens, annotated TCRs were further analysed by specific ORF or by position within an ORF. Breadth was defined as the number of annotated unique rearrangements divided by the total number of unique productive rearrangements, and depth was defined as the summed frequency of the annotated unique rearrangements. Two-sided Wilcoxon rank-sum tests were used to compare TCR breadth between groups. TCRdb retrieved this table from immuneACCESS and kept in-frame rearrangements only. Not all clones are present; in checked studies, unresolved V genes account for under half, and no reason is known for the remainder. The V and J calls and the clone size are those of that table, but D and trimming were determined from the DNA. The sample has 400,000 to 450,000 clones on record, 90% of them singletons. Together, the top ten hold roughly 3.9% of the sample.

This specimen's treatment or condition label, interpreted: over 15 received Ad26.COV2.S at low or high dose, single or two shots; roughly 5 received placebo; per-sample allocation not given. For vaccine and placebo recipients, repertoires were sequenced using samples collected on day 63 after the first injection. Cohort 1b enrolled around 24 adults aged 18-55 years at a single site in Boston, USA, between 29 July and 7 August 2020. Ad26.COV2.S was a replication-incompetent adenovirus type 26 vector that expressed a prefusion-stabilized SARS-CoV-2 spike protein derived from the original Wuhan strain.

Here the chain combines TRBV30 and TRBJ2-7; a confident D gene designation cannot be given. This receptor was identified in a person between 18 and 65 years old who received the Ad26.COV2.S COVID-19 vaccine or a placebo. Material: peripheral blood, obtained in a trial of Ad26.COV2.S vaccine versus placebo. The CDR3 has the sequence CAWSVGLYEQYF. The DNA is TGTGCCTGGAGTGTAGGTCTCTACGAGCAGTACTTC.